These T cell receptor beta chains were read from a single sample in a study of control samples from healthy donors and cancer patients. Generated by immunoSEQ multiplex PCR, the TCRdb table keeps only in-frame clones and is missing some. Of some 130,000 clones listed, about 90% are singletons. Sequenced: blood. The receptors here all came from a woman between 45 and 60 years old in good health. Each CDR3 is given with its conserved first and last residue. D genes are given only for firm matches.

d_call,j_call,v_call,cdr3_aa
.,TRBJ1-3,TRBV7-8,CASSFQVPNTIYF
.,TRBJ1-1,TRBV5-1,CASSLDGRPNTEAFF
.,TRBJ2-5,TRBV15,CATSRESSGETQYF
.,TRBJ2-2,TRBV7-8,CASSPEQGELFF
.,TRBJ2-7,TRBV2,CASSTDRFQGEQYF
TRBD1,TRBJ2-5,TRBV7-9,CASSFRGGQGQTQYF
.,TRBJ1-6,TRBV3-1/TRBV3-2,CASSQASGVPNSPLHF
.,TRBJ1-1,TRBV6-5,CASSYSRRGWAFF
.,TRBJ1-2,TRBV5-1,CASSLDGIYGYTF
.,TRBJ1-5,TRBV18,CASSSGPGPYQPQHF